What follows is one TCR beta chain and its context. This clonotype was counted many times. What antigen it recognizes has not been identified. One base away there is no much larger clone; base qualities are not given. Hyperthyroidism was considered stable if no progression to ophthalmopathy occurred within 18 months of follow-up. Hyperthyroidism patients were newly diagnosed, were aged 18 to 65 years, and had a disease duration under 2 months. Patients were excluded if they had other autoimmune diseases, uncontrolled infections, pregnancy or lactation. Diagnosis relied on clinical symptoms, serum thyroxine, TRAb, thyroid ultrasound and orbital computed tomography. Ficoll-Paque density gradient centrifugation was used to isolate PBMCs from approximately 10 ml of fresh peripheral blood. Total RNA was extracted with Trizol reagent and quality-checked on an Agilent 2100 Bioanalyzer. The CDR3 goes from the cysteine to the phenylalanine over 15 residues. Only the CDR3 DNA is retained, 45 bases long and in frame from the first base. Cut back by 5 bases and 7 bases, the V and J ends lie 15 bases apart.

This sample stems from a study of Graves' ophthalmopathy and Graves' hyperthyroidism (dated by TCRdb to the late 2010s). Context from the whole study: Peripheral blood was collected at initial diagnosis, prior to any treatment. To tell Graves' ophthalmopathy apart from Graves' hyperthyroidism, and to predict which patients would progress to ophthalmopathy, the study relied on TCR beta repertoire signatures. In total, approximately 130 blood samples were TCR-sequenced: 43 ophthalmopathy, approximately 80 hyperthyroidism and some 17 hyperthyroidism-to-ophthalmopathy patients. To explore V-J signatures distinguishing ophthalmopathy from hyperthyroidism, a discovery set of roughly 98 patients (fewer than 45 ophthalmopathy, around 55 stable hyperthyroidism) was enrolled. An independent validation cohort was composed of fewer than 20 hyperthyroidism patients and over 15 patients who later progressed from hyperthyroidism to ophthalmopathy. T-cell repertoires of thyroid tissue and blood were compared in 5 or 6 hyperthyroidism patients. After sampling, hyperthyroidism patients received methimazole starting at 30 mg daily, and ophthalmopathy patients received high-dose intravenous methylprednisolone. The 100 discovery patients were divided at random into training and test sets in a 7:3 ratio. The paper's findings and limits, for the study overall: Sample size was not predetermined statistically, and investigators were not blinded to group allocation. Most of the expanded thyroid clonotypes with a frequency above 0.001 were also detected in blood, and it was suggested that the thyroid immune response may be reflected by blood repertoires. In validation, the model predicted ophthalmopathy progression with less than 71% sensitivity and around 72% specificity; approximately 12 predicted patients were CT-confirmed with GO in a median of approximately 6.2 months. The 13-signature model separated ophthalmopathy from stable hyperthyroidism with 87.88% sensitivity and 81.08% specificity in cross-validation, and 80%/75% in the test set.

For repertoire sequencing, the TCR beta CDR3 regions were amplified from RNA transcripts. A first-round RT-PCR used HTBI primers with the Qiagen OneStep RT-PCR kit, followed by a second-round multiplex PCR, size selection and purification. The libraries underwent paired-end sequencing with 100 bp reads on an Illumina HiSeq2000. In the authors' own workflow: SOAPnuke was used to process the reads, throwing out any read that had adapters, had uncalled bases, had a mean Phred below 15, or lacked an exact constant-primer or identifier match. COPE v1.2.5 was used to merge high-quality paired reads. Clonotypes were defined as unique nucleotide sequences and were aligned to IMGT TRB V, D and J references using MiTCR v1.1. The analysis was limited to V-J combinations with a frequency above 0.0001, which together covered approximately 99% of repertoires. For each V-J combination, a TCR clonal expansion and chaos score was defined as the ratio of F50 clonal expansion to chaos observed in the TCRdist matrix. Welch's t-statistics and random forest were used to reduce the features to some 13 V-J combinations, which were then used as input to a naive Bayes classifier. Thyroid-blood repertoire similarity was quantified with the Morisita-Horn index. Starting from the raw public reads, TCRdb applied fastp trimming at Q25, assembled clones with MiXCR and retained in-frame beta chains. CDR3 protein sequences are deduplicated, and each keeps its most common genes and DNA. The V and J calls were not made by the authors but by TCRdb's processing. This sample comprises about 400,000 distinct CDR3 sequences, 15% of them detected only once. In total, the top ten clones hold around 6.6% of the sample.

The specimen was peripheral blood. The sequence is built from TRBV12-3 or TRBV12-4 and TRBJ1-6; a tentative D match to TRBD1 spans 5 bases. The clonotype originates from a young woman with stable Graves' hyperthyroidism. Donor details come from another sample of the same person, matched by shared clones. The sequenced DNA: TGTGCCAGCAGTCCGTGGGACGAGGGGAATTCACCCCTCCACTTT. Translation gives CASSPWDEGNSPLHF.